This T cell receptor (beta chain) was found in a study of T cell clonotyping in hematopoietic cell transplantation. Study context: Recipients' pretransplant samples followed cytoreduction.

A remark on this clone: Its antigen is still unknown.

TCRdb keeps only in-frame clones here, not all; method: immunoSEQ multiplex PCR. The sample contains around 27,000 clones, under 85% of which appear only once. Time point here: recipient sample about 28 days before transplant, after cytoreduction. Findings and caveats of the study: Few recipient clonotypes overlapped donors; over 95% were de novo at given depth. Recipient TCR diversity dropped after transplant; expanded clonotypes rose from day 30 to 180. Broader posttransplant TCR repertoire diversity was predicted by graft donor and pretransplant recipient Inverse Simpson Index values.

J lost 4 bases, V lost 6 bases, and 7 bases had no gene match. The CDR3 runs 15 residues. The germline V gene has CDR1 MNHNY and CDR2 SVGAGI (reference sequence). This receptor was taken from a man in his fifties with myelodysplastic syndrome. Some clones in this sample may be carry-over from other donors' samples. The chain recombines TRBV6-6 with TRBJ2-2, with 8 bases that match TRBD1. The sample was peripheral blood mononuclear cells, taken before stem cell transplant. This CDR3 reads CASRPRGPGTGELFF. The CDR3 bases are TGTGCCAGCAGACCCAGGGGGCCAGGCACCGGGGAGCTGTTTTTT.